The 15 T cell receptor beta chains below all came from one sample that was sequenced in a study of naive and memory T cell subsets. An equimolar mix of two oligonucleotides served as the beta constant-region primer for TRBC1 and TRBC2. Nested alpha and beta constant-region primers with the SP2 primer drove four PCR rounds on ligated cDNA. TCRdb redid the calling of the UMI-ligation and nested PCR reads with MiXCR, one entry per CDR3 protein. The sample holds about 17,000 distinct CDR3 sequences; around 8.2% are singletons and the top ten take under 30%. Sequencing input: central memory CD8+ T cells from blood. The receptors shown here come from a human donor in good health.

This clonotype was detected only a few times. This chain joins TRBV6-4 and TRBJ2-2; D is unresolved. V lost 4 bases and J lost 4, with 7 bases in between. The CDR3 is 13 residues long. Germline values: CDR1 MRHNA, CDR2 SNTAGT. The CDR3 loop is CASSAQSTGELFF. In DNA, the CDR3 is TGTGCCAGCAGTGCTCAGAGCACCGGGGAGCTGTTTTTT.

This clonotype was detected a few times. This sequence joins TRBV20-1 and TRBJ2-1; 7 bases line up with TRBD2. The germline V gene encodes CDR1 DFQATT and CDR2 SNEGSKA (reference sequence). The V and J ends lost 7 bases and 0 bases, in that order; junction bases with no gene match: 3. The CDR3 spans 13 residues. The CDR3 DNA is TGCAGTGTCCTAGCGGACTCCTACAATGAGCAGTTCTTC. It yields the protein CSVLADSYNEQFF.

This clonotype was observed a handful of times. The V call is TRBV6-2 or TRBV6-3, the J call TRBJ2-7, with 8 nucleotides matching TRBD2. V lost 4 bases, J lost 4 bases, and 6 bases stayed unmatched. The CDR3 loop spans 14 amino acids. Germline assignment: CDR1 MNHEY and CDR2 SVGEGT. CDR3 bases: TGTGCCAGCAGTTCCGGGACTAGAAAGTACGAGCAGTACTTC. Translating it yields CASSSGTRKYEQYF.

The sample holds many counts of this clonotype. CDR3 in amino acids: CSARAGADGGEQYF. In DNA, the CDR3 is TGCAGTGCTAGGGCCGGGGCCGACGGTGGCGAGCAGTACTTC. The chain combines TRBV20-1 with TRBJ2-7; D tentatively fits TRBD1 or TRBD2 (5 bases each). Germline V gene sequence: CDR1 DFQATT, CDR2 SNEGSKA (reference sequence). CDR3 length: 14 amino acids. V was shortened by 3 bases and J by 6 bases, with 18 bases between the two germline ends.

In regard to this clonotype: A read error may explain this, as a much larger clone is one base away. CDR3 in amino acids: CSARGLVTSGNQETQYF. CDR3 sequence (DNA): TGCAGTGCTAGAGGTCTTGTAACTAGCGGAAATCAAGAGACCCAGTACTTC. The chain links TRBV20-1 to TRBJ2-5; the match to TRBD2 covers 8 bases. The V segment lost 1 base and the J segment 2 bases; nucleotides outside the gene matches: 12. This CDR3 is built from 17 residues. CDR1 is DFQATT, CDR2 SNEGSKA, per germline (reference sequence).

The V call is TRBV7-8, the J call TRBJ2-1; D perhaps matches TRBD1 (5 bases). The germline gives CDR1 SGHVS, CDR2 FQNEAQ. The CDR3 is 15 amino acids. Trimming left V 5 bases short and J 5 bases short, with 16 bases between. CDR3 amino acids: CASSPLPDSHNEQFF. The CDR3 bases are TGTGCCAGCAGCCCCCTCCCCGACAGCCACAATGAGCAGTTCTTC.

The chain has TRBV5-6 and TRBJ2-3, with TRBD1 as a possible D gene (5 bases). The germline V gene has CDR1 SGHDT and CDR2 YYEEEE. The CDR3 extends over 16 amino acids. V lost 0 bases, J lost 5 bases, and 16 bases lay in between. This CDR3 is CASSLVLREAGDTQYF. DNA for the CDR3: TGTGCCAGCAGCTTGGTCCTCAGGGAAGCAGGAGATACGCAGTATTTT.

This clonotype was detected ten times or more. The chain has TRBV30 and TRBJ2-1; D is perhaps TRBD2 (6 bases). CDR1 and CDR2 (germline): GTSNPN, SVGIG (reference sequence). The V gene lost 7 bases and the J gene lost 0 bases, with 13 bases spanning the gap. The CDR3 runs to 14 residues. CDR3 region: CAFSRDSSYNEQFF. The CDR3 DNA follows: TGTGCCTTTTCCCGGGACTCCTCCTACAATGAGCAGTTCTTC.

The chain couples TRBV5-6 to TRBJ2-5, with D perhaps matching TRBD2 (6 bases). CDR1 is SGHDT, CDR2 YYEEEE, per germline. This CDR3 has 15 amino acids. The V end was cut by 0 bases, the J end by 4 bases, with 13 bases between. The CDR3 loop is CASSLASGVGETQYF. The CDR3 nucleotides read TGTGCCAGCAGCTTGGCGTCGGGAGTCGGAGAGACCCAGTACTTC.

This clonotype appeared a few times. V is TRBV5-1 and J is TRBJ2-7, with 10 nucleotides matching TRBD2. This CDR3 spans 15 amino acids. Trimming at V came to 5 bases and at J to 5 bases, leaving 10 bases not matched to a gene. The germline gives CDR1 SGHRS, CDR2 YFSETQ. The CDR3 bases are TGCGCCAGCAGGATTGGACTAGCGGACTCGGACGAGCAGTACTTC. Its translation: CASRIGLADSDEQYF.

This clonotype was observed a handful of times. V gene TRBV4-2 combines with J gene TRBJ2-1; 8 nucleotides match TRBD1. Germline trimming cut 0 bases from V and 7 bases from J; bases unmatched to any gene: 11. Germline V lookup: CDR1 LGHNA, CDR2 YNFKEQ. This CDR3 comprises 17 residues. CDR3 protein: CASSQDEPGQVVNEQFF. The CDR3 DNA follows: TGTGCCAGCAGCCAAGATGAGCCGGGACAGGTGGTGAATGAGCAGTTCTTC.

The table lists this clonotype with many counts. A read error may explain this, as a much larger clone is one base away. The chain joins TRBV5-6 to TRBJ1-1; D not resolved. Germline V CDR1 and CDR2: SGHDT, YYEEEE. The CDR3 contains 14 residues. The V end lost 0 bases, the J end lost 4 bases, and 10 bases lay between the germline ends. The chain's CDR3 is CASSLEWGSTEAFF. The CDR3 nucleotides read TGTGCCAGCAGCTTGGAGTGGGGATCCACTGAAGCTTTCTTT.

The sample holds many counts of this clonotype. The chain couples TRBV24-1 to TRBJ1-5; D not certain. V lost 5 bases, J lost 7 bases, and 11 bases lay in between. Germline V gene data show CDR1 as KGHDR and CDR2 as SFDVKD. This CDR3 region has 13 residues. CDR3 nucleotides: TGTGCCACCAGTGTATCCGGGAGCCAGCCCCAGCATTTT. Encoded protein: CATSVSGSQPQHF.

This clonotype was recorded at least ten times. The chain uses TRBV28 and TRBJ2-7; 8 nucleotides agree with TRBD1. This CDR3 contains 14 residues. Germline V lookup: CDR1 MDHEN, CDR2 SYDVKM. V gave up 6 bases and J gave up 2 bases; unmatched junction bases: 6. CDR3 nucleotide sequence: TGTGCCAGCAGCTTTTCGGGACAGGCCTACGAGCAGTACTTC. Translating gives CASSFSGQAYEQYF.

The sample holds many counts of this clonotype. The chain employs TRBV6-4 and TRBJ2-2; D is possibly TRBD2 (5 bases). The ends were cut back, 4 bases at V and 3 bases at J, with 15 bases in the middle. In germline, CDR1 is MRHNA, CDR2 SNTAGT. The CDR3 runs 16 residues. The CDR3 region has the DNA TGTGCCAGCAGTGCCGGTGATGGAGGAGACACCGGGGAGCTGTTTTTT. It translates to CASSAGDGGDTGELFF.